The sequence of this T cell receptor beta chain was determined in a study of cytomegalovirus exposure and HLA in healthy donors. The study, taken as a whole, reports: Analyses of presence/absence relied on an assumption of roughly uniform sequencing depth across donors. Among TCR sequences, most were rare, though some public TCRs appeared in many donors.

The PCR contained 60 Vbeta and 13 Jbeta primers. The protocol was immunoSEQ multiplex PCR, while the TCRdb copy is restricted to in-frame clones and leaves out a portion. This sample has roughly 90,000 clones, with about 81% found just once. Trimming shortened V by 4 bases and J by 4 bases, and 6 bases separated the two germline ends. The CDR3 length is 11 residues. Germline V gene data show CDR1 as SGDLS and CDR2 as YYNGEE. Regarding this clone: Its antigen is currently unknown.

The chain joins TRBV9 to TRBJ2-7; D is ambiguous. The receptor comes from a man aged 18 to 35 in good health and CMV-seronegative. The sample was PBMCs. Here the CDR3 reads CASSRGYEQYF. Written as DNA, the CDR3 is TGTGCCAGCAGCAGAGGTTACGAGCAGTACTTC.